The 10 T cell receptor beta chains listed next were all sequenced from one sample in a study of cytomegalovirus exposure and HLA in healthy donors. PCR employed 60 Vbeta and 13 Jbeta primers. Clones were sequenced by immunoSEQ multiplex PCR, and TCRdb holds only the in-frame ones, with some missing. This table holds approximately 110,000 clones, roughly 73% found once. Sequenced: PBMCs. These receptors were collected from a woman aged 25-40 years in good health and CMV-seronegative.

The CDR3 DNA reads TGTGCCAGCAGACGGACAGGGTTTTCAGATACGCAGTATTTT. Translating it yields CASRRTGFSDTQYF. The chain uses TRBV25-1 and TRBJ2-3, with 8 nucleotides matching TRBD1. The ends lost 6 bases at V and 4 bases at J; junction bases unmatched: 6. Germline lookup yields CDR1 MGHDK and CDR2 SYGVNS. There are 14 residues in the CDR3. The full variable domain, rest sourced from reference TRBV25-1 and TRBJ2-3, is EADIYQTPRYLVIGTGKKITLECSQTMGHDKMYWYQQDPGMELHLIHYSYGVNSTEKGDLSSESTVSRIRTEHFPLTLESARPSHTSQYLCASRRTGFSDTQYFGPGTRLTVL.

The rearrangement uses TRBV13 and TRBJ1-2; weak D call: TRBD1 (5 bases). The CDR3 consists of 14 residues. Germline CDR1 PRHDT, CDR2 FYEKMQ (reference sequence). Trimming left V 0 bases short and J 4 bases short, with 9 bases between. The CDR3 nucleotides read TGTGCCAGCAGCTTAGGCGGGGGGAGCTATGGCTACACCTTC. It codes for CASSLGGGSYGYTF.

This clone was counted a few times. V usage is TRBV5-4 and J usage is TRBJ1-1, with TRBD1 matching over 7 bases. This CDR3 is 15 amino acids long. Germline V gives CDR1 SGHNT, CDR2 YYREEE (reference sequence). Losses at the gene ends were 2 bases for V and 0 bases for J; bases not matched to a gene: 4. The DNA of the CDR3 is TGTGCCAGCAGCTTCGCCGGGACAGTGAACACTGAAGCTTTCTTT. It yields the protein CASSFAGTVNTEAFF.

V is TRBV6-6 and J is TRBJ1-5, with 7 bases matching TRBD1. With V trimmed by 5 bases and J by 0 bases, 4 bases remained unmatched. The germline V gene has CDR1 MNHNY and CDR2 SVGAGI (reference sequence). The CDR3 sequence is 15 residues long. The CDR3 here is CASSPRQGSNQPQHF. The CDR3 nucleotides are TGTGCCAGCAGTCCGCGACAGGGTAGCAATCAGCCCCAGCATTTT.

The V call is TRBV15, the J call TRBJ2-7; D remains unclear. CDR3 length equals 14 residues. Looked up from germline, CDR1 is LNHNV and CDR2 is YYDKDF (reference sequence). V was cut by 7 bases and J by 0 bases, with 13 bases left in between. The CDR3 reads CATKLFLSSYEQYF. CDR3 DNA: TGTGCCACCAAACTATTCCTTAGCTCCTACGAGCAGTACTTC.

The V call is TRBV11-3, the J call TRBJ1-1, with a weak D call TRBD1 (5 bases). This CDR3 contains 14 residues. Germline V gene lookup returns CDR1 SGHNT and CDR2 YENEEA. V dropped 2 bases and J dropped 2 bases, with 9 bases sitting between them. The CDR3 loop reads CASSLQGENTEAFF. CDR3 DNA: TGTGCCAGCAGCTTACAAGGGGAAAACACTGAAGCTTTCTTT.

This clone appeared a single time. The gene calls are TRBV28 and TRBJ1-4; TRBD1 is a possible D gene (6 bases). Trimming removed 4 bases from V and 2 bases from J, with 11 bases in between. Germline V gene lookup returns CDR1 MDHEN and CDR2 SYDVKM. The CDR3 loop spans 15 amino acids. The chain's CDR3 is CASSSPRGTNEKLFF. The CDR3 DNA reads TGTGCCAGCAGTTCCCCCAGGGGCACTAATGAAAAACTGTTTTTT.

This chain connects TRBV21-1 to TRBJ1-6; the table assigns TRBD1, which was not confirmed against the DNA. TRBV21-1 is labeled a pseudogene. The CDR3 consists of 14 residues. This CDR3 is CASIRDRLHSPLHF. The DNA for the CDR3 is TGTGCCAGCATCCGGGACAGGCTACATTCACCCCTCCACTTT.

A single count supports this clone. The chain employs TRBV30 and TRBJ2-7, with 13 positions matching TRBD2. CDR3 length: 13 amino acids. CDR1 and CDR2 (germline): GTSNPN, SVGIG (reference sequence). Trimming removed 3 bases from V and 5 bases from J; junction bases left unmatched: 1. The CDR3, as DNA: TGTGCCTGGAGCGGACTAGCGGGAGACGAGCAGTACTTC. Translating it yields CAWSGLAGDEQYF.

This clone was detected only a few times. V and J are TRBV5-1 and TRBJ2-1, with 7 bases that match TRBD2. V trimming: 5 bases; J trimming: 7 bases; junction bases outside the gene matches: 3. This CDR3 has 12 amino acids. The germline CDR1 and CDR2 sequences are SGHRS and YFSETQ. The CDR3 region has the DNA TGCGCCAGCAGTCAGGGAGGGAATGAGCAGTTCTTC. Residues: CASSQGGNEQFF.